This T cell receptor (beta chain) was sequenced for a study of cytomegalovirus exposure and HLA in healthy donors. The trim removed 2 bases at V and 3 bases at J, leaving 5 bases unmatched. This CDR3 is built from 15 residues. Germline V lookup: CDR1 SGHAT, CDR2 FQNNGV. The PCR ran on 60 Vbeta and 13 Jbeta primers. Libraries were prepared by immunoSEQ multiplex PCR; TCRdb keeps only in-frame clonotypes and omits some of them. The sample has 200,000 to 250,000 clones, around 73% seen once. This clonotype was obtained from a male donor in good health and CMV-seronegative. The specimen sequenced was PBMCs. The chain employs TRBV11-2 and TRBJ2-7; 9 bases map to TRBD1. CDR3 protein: CASSLHGQGIYEQYF. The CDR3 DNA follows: TGTGCCAGCAGCTTACACGGACAGGGGATCTACGAGCAGTACTTC.